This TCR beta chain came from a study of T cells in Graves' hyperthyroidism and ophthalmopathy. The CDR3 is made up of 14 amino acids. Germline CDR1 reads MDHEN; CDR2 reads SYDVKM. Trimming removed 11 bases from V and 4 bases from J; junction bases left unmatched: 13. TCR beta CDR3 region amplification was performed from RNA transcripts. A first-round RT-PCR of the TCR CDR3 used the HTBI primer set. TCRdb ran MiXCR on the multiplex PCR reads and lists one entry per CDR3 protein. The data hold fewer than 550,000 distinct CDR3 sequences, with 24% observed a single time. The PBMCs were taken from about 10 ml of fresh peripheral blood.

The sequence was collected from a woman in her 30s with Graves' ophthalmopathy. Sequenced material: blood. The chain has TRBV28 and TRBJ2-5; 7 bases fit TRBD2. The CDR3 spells CAGMRASGRETQYF. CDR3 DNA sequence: TGTGCCGGCATGAGGGCTAGCGGAAGAGAGACCCAGTACTTC.